This T cell receptor (beta chain) originates from a study of blood T cells in healthy people across ages. CDR3 size: 17 residues. Trimming cost V 0 bases and J 2 bases, with 11 bases left between them. Germline values: CDR1 MNHNY, CDR2 SVGAGI (reference sequence). Points on this clonotype: Its antigen is unknown.

General study points: TCR beta diversity per million T cells fell roughly linearly with age.

The second PCR ran about 6 to 11 cycles with a sample-barcoded 5' primer and J-beta primers. Individual samples furnished no less than 3 million CDR3-containing paired-end reads apiece. TCRdb re-analysed the 5' RACE reads in MiXCR, keeping a single row per CDR3 protein. Among around 940,000 distinct CDR3 sequences listed, roughly 51% were seen once. Sequencing input: blood. This TCR came from a woman in her sixties or seventies in good health. This chain joins TRBV6-6 and TRBJ1-6, with unresolved D. The CDR3 nucleotides are TGTGCCAGCAGTTACTCGATAAGAAGGGCCTATAATTCACCCCTCCACTTT. Translated: CASSYSIRRAYNSPLHF.